These 17 T cell receptor beta chains share one sample of origin, sequenced in a study of CD8+CD57+ T cells in acquired aplastic anemia. Profiling of TCR beta VDJ combinations and CDR3 sequences used genomic DNA as template. From the reads, TCRdb called clonotypes with MiXCR, one entry per CDR3 protein. The table shows 450,000 to 550,000 distinct CDR3 sequences, with around 32% occurring only once. Patients included in sequencing had previously demonstrated CD8+CD57+ cell expansion by flow cytometry. Sequencing was carried out using sorted CD4+, CD8+, or CD8+CD57+ T cells (not recorded which) from PBMCs. Receptors were obtained from a human donor with aplastic anemia.

This clonotype occurred a few times. CDR3 sequence: CSARMGNREAFF. CDR3 nucleotide sequence: TGCAGTGCTAGAATGGGAAACAGAGAAGCTTTCTTT. The chain has TRBV20-1 and TRBJ1-1; no reliable D call. V was shortened by 2 bases and J by 8 bases, with 12 bases between the two germline ends. Germline V gene sequence: CDR1 DFQATT, CDR2 SNEGSKA (reference sequence). This CDR3 contains 12 residues.

This clonotype was found many times. The V gene is TRBV10-2, the J gene TRBJ2-7; a weak D match, TRBD1 (6 bases). CDR1 and CDR2 (germline): WSHSY, SAAADI. This CDR3 spans 13 amino acids. The V end lost 2 bases, the J end lost 7 bases, and 12 bases lay between the germline ends. The chain's CDR3 is CASSEQTGSEQYF. In nucleotides, the CDR3 is TGCGCCAGCAGTGAGCAAACAGGGAGTGAGCAGTACTTC.

As concerns this clonotype: A single base separates this from a much larger clone, so it may be a read error. The J gene is TRBJ2-7, the V gene TRBV2, with D perhaps matching TRBD2 (6 bases). Germline assignment: CDR1 SNHLY and CDR2 FYNNEI. The CDR3 length is 13 residues. V was trimmed by 6 bases and J by 2 bases, leaving 11 bases between them. CDR3 loop: CASSRDCPYEQYF. The CDR3 coding sequence is TGTGCCAGCAGCCGGGACTGCCCCTACGAGCAGTACTTC.

This clonotype was seen ten or more times. This chain connects TRBV29-1 to TRBJ1-1; D uncertain. Per the germline V gene, CDR1 is SQVTM and CDR2 is ANQGSEA. V lost 4 bases, J lost 1 base, and 7 bases lay in between. The CDR3 has 12 amino acids. The CDR3 DNA is TGCAGCGTTGTATCCGGGAACACTGAAGCTTTCTTT. This sequence encodes CSVVSGNTEAFF.

The sample holds a few counts of this clonotype. The chain has TRBV9 and TRBJ2-1; tentatively, D is TRBD1 (5 bases). The CDR3 length is 14 residues. Germline V gene sequence: CDR1 SGDLS, CDR2 YYNGEE. The V gene lost 3 bases and the J gene lost 3 bases, with 10 bases spanning the gap. The CDR3 protein is CASSATANYNEQFF. As DNA, the CDR3 is TGTGCCAGCAGCGCGACAGCGAACTACAATGAGCAGTTCTTC. The full variable domain, its missing parts supplied by reference TRBV9 and TRBJ2-1, is DSGVTQTPKHLITATGQRVTLRCSPRSGDLSVYWYQQSLDQGLQFLIQYYNGEERAKGNILERFSAQQFPDLHSELNLSSLELGDSALYFCASSATANYNEQFFGPGTRLTVL.

V usage is TRBV6-1 and J usage is TRBJ2-7, with D perhaps given as TRBD1 or TRBD2 (6 bases each). The V end was cut by 7 bases, the J end by 7 bases, with 20 bases between. The CDR3 is made up of 14 amino acids. Looked up from germline, CDR1 is MNHNS and CDR2 is SASEGT. CDR3 nucleotide sequence: TGTGCCAGCAACTCGATTGGGGGGCTGGGGGAGCAGTACTTC. Translating gives CASNSIGGLGEQYF.

CDR3 in DNA: TGTGCCAGCAGCGGACAGGGTATGGGCTACACCTTC. Protein: CASSGQGMGYTF. The chain employs TRBV2 and TRBJ1-2, with TRBD1 identical over 8 bases. Looked up from germline, CDR1 is SNHLY and CDR2 is FYNNEI. V was pared by 6 bases and J by 8 bases, with 5 bases of the junction left unmatched. CDR3 length: 12 residues.

This rearrangement joins TRBV29-1 to TRBJ1-5, with unresolved D. The V gene lost 4 bases and the J gene lost 4 bases, with 11 bases spanning the gap. There are 13 residues in the CDR3. Germline CDR1 reads SQVTM; CDR2 reads ANQGSEA. CDR3 loop: CSVGAGGNQPQHF. Here the CDR3 DNA reads TGCAGCGTTGGGGCAGGTGGGAATCAGCCCCAGCATTTT.

Only a few counts were recorded for this clonotype. J is TRBJ2-1 and V is TRBV29-1; 8 bases are shared with TRBD2. The CDR3 extends over 18 amino acids. Per germline, CDR1 SQVTM and CDR2 ANQGSEA. The trim removed 4 bases at V and 0 bases at J, leaving 14 bases unmatched. For the CDR3, the DNA is TGCAGCGTTGCACTGGTTCTAGCGGGCCAAAGCTCCTACAATGAGCAGTTCTTC. This translates into CSVALVLAGQSSYNEQFF.

This sequence joins TRBV3-1 and TRBJ1-3, with D hard to call. V was pared by 1 base and J by 1 base, with 17 bases between. This CDR3 has 18 amino acids. Per the germline V gene, CDR1 is LGHDT and CDR2 is YNNKEL (reference sequence). The CDR3 loop reads CASSQGRAGAPSGNTIYF. Here the CDR3 DNA reads TGTGCCAGCAGCCAAGGGAGGGCAGGCGCCCCTTCTGGAAACACCATATATTTT.

This clonotype was picked up a small number of times. The genes are TRBV14 and TRBJ2-2, with D possibly matching TRBD2 (5 bases). Germline V gene data show CDR1 as SGHDN and CDR2 as FVKESK. The CDR3 runs to 16 residues. V was cut by 1 base and J by 2 bases, with 11 bases left in between. The CDR3 sequence is CASSQVAGLNTGELFF. For the CDR3, the DNA is TGTGCCAGCAGCCAAGTGGCAGGACTCAACACCGGGGAGCTGTTTTTT.

There are a few counts of this clonotype. The chain links TRBV6-1 to TRBJ1-1; D remains unclear. Per the germline V gene, CDR1 is MNHNS and CDR2 is SASEGT. Trimming took off 6 bases at V and 6 bases at J, with 17 bases between the two ends. The length of the CDR3 is 14 residues. The CDR3 DNA is TGTGCCAGCAGCTTCCAGGACCGGCGCGCTGAAGCTTTCTTT. It codes for CASSFQDRRAEAFF.

This clonotype was detected a few times. The chain recombines TRBV19 with TRBJ2-2; weak D call: TRBD1 (6 bases). The CDR3 runs 13 residues. The V and J ends lost 8 bases and 4 bases respectively, with 11 bases between them. The V gene's germline CDR1 is LNHDA and CDR2 SQIVND (reference sequence). CDR3 DNA sequence: TGTGCCAGTCACCAACAGGGCACCGGGGAGCTGTTTTTT. Protein sequence: CASHQQGTGELFF.

The sample holds many counts of this clonotype. The chain has TRBV2 and TRBJ1-2; D perhaps matches TRBD1 (6 bases). Deletions cut 6 bases from V and 4 bases from J, with 12 bases between. The CDR3 length is 13 residues. The germline CDR1 and CDR2 sequences are SNHLY and FYNNEI. The CDR3 DNA sequence: TGTGCCAGCAGGGCGACAGGTAGCTATGGCTACACCTTC. This sequence encodes CASRATGSYGYTF.

Of note for this clonotype: The junction does not match germline at one end; this may be a read error. This sequence joins TRBV10-3 and TRBJ2-1; 7 bases fit TRBD2. Germline lookup yields CDR1 ENHRY and CDR2 SYGVKD. The length of the CDR3 is 15 residues. For the CDR3, the DNA is TGTGTCATCAGTGGCCCGGGACTAATCTACAATGAGCAGTTCTTC. Translated: CVISGPGLIYNEQFF.

This clonotype has at least ten counts. The rearrangement links TRBV5-1 to TRBJ2-5; D is unresolved. This CDR3 is 12 amino acids long. Germline CDR1 SGHRS, CDR2 YFSETQ. V was shortened by 0 bases and J by 5 bases, with 5 bases between the two germline ends. CDR3 DNA sequence: TGCGCCAGCAGCTTGGCCATGGAGACCCAGTACTTC. Translating gives CASSLAMETQYF.

This clonotype appeared a single time. The CDR3 loop is CASSTPRGADGYTF. The CDR3 DNA is TGTGCCAGCAGTACCCCACGGGGGGCTGATGGCTACACCTTC. V is TRBV25-1 and J is TRBJ1-2, with D perhaps TRBD1 (6 bases). Germline V lookup: CDR1 MGHDK, CDR2 SYGVNS. This CDR3 spans 14 amino acids. V lost 5 bases and J 6 bases, leaving 16 bases between the germline ends.